Below are 6 T cell receptor beta chains sequenced from a single sample in a study of coeliac disease. Measured with immunoSEQ multiplex PCR; TCRdb has only the in-frame clones, and not every one. The data hold under 9,500 clones, with 57% observed a single time. Sequencing was performed on intraepithelial lymphocytes from the gut. The receptor source for this set is a woman in her sixties with celiac disease.

V and J are TRBV18 and TRBJ2-7; TRBD1 agrees at 9 bases. The ends lost 4 bases at V and 6 bases at J; junction bases unmatched: 13. The germline CDR1 and CDR2 sequences are KGHSH and LQKENI. The CDR3 covers 16 residues. The CDR3 sequence is CASSRRETGGVGEQYF. Written as DNA, the CDR3 is TGTGCCAGCTCACGACGTGAAACAGGGGGCGTAGGCGAGCAGTACTTC.

This chain connects TRBV5-1 to TRBJ2-3; TRBD2 might be the D (6 bases). Germline-derived CDR1 and CDR2 are SGHRS and YFSETQ. The CDR3 is 14 amino acids. Between the trimmed V and J ends, which lost 0 bases and 5 bases, there was a span of 10 bases. CDR3 DNA: TGCGCCAGCAGCTTGGAAGGGGAGGTAGATACGCAGTATTTT. Translating gives CASSLEGEVDTQYF.

The rearrangement uses TRBV7-2 and TRBJ2-2; tentatively, D is TRBD2 (5 bases). Germline CDR1 and CDR2: SGHTA and FQGNSA. Deletions cut 5 bases from V and 5 bases from J, with 12 bases between. The CDR3 extends over 14 amino acids. CDR3 protein: CASSHTSGTGELFF. The CDR3 DNA reads as TGTGCCAGCAGCCATACTAGTGGGACCGGGGAGCTGTTTTTT.

The chain combines TRBV19 with TRBJ2-3; D call uncertain. Deletions cut 4 bases from V and 0 bases from J, with 11 bases between. Germline CDR1 LNHDA, CDR2 SQIVND (reference sequence). The CDR3 runs to 15 residues. Written as DNA, the CDR3 is TGTGCCAGTAGTAGCCTCAGCGTGAGCACAGATACGCAGTATTTT. It translates to CASSSLSVSTDTQYF.

The chain's CDR3 is CALRIGAGYTF. DNA for the CDR3: TGTGCCCTCAGAATAGGGGCTGGCTACACCTTC. The chain links TRBV2 to TRBJ1-2, with D possibly being TRBD1 (5 bases). The CDR3 runs to 11 residues. Germline CDR1 is SNHLY and CDR2 is FYNNEI. The V and J ends lost 11 bases and 7 bases respectively, with 14 bases between them.

This chain joins TRBV7-9 and TRBJ1-2; D might be TRBD1 (5 bases). Between the trimmed V and J ends, which lost 1 base and 5 bases, there was a span of 8 bases. This CDR3 has 13 amino acids. CDR1 is SEHNR, CDR2 FQNEAQ, per germline (reference sequence). The CDR3 region has the DNA TGTGCCAGCAGCTTAGGACAGCTTTATGGCTACACCTTC. This translates into CASSLGQLYGYTF.